The 6 T cell receptor beta chains in this list originate from one sample, sequenced in a study of lymphopenia after photon versus proton radiotherapy. Using immunoSEQ multiplex PCR, the repertoire was profiled, and TCRdb retains in-frame clones only, with some absent. Here the sample spans roughly 63,000 clones, about 88% being singletons. Here the sequenced sample was peripheral blood, taken from a patient treated with proton-based radiotherapy. The receptors here all came from a man aged 55 to 69 with pancreatic cancer.

The CDR3 region has the DNA TGTGCCAGTAGAACACAGGGGGCAGGAAACACTGAAGCTTTCTTT. Encoded protein: CASRTQGAGNTEAFF. V usage is TRBV19 and J usage is TRBJ1-1; 9 bases agree with TRBD1. The length of the CDR3 is 15 residues. V lost 6 bases, J lost 2 bases, and 7 bases stayed unmatched. Germline V gene sequence: CDR1 LNHDA, CDR2 SQIVND (reference sequence). The full variable domain, completed using reference TRBV19 and TRBJ1-1, is DGGITQSPKYLFRKEGQNVTLSCEQNLNHDAMYWYRQDPGQGLRLIYYSQIVNDFQKGDIAEGYSVSREKKESFPLTVTSAQKNPTAFYLCASRTQGAGNTEAFFGQGTRLTVV.

The chain is built from TRBV7-6 and TRBJ1-1; tentatively, D is TRBD1 (5 bases). V lost 9 bases and J lost 4, with 24 bases in between. The CDR3 is 16 amino acids. Germline CDR1 is SGHVS and CDR2 is FNYEAQ. CDR3 region: CARRREEQGRGTEAFF. CDR3 coding DNA: TGTGCCAGACGCCGGGAGGAGCAGGGAAGGGGCACTGAAGCTTTCTTT.

This chain uses TRBV11-2 with TRBJ1-2, with D unclear. CDR3 size: 16 residues. The V and J ends lost 1 base and 1 base respectively, with 13 bases between them. Germline V gene data show CDR1 as SGHAT and CDR2 as FQNNGV. The CDR3: CASSLVGGWGNYGYTF. The DNA for the CDR3 is TGTGCCAGCAGCTTAGTAGGAGGTTGGGGTAACTATGGCTACACCTTC.

This chain uses TRBV9 with TRBJ1-1; TRBD1 might be the D (5 bases). This CDR3 is 14 amino acids long. V was cut by 3 bases and J by 4 bases, with 13 bases left in between. CDR1 SGDLS and CDR2 YYNGEE come from the germline V gene. In nucleotides, the CDR3 is TGTGCCAGCAGCGCCCCAGGGTTAGGCACTGAAGCTTTCTTT. Amino acid sequence: CASSAPGLGTEAFF. The full variable domain, rest sourced from reference TRBV9 and TRBJ1-1, is DSGVTQTPKHLITATGQRVTLRCSPRSGDLSVYWYQQSLDQGLQFLIQYYNGEERAKGNILERFSAQQFPDLHSELNLSSLELGDSALYFCASSAPGLGTEAFFGQGTRLTVV.

The V and J genes are TRBV5-8 and TRBJ2-6; TRBD1 matches 10 bases. This CDR3 is 19 amino acids long. Germline CDR1 is SGHTS and CDR2 is YDEGEE. V lost 2 bases to trimming and J lost 3 bases; unmatched junction nucleotides: 11. The CDR3, as DNA: TGTGCCAGCAGCTTATTGGTGGGACAGGGGTATTATGGGGCCAACGTCCTGACTTTC. Translation gives CASSLLVGQGYYGANVLTF. Complete variable domain (other parts from reference TRBV5-8 and TRBJ2-6): EAGVTQSPTHLIKTRGQQATLRCSPISGHTSVYWYQQALGLGLQFLLWYDEGEERNRGNFPPRFSGRQFPNYSSELNVNALELEDSALYLCASSLLVGQGYYGANVLTFGAGSRLTVL.

The gene calls are TRBV5-1 and TRBJ1-2; 8 bases map to TRBD1. From germline, CDR1 is SGHRS and CDR2 YFSETQ. V dropped 4 bases and J dropped 8; count of bases not matched to a gene: 4. CDR3 length: 12 residues. CDR3 DNA: TGCGCCAGCAGCCCCGGGACAGGAGGCTACACCTTC. This gives the protein CASSPGTGGYTF.